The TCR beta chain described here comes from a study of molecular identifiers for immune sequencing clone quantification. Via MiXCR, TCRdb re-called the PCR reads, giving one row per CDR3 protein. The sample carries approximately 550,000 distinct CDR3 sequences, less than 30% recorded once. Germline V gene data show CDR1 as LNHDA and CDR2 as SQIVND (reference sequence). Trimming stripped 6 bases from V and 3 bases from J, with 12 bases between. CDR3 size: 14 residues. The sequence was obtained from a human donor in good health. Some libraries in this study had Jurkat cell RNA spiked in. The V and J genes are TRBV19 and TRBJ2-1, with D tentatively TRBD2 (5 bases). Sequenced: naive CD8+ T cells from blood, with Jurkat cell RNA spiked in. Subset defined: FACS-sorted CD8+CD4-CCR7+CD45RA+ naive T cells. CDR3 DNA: TGTGCCAGTAGATTTGGAAGCGGCTACAATGAGCAGTTCTTC. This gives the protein CASRFGSGYNEQFF.